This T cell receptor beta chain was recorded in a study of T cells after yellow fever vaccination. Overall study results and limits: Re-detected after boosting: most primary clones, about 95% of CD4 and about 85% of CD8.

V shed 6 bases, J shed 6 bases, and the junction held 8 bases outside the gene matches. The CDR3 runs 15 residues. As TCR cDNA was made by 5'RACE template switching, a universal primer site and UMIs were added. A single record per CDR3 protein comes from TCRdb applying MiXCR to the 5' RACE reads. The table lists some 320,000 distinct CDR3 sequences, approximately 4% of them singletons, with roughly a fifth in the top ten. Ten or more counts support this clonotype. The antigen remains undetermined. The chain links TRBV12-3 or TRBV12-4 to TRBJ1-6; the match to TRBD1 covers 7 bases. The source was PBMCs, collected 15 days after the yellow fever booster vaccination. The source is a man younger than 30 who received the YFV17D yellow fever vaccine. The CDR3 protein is CASRMGGQINSPLHF. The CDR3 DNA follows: TGTGCCAGCAGGATGGGGGGACAGATTAATTCACCCCTCCACTTT.